Shown below are 18 T cell receptor beta chains from a single sample sequenced in a study of cytomegalovirus exposure and HLA in healthy donors. Assay used: immunoSEQ multiplex PCR; TCRdb lists only in-frame clones, some missing. Of 150,000 to 200,000 clones in the sample, less than 95% were seen once. The specimen sequenced was PBMCs. These receptors came from a young woman in good health and CMV-seropositive.

The V gene is TRBV7-9, the J gene TRBJ1-1; no definite D call. From germline, CDR1 is SEHNR and CDR2 FQNEAQ (reference sequence). CDR3 length: 13 residues. V was shortened by 5 bases and J by 0 bases, with 7 bases between the two germline ends. The CDR3, as DNA: TGTGCCAGCAGCGCTGACTTGAACACTGAAGCTTTCTTT. As protein: CASSADLNTEAFF.

V and J are TRBV6-5 and TRBJ1-5; TRBD1 is a possible D gene (6 bases). Looked up from germline, CDR1 is MNHEY and CDR2 is SVGAGI. Trimming took off 8 bases at V and 7 bases at J, with 15 bases between the two ends. There are 13 residues in the CDR3. The CDR3 DNA reads TGTGCCAGCCGGTCACAGGGAGAACAGCCCCAGCATTTT. Translation gives CASRSQGEQPQHF.

This chain links TRBV28 with TRBJ2-7; 8 bases align to TRBD2. The CDR3 loop spans 13 amino acids. V trimming: 9 bases; J trimming: 5 bases; junction bases outside the gene matches: 9. The germline CDR1 and CDR2 sequences are MDHEN and SYDVKM. CDR3: CARGYSGTHEQYF. The DNA for the CDR3 is TGTGCCAGGGGGTATAGCGGGACCCACGAGCAGTACTTC.

This chain connects TRBV6-1 to TRBJ2-5; 9 bases are a match to TRBD2. CDR3 length: 16 residues. Germline-derived CDR1 and CDR2 are MNHNS and SASEGT. V trimming: 4 bases; J trimming: 7 bases; junction bases outside the gene matches: 13. This CDR3 is CASSGLQRGVVRTQYF. The CDR3 DNA sequence: TGTGCCAGCAGTGGTCTCCAGCGGGGGGTCGTGCGGACCCAGTACTTC.

The chain employs TRBV7-2 and TRBJ2-1, with TRBD2 matching over 9 bases. Germline CDR1 SGHTA, CDR2 FQGNSA. The CDR3 covers 17 residues. J gave up 8 bases and V 6 bases, and 17 bases lay outside the gene matches. The CDR3, as DNA: TGTGCCAGCAGTTGGCGGGGATGGCGGGAGGGCCGCGATGAGCAGTTCTTC. This sequence encodes CASSWRGWREGRDEQFF.

CDR3 sequence reads: CAISEREVAGAREQYF. CDR3 DNA sequence: TGTGCCATCAGTGAACGCGAGGTAGCGGGAGCGCGGGAGCAGTACTTC. J is TRBJ2-7 and V is TRBV10-3; 9 bases agree with TRBD2. CDR3 length equals 16 residues. V lost 3 bases, J lost 7 bases, and 13 bases stayed unmatched. The germline CDR1 and CDR2 sequences are ENHRY and SYGVKD.

The chain's CDR3 is CASSQFTGELFF. Written as DNA, the CDR3 is TGTGCCAGCAGCCAGTTTACCGGGGAGCTGTTTTTT. J is TRBJ2-2 and V is TRBV5-5, with D unclear. Germline-derived CDR1 and CDR2 are SGHKS and YYEKEE (reference sequence). This CDR3 spans 12 amino acids. V lost 4 bases and J lost 5, with 6 bases in between.

J is TRBJ1-2 and V is TRBV14, with TRBD1 matching 9 bases. The CDR3 is 15 amino acids. CDR1 is SGHDN and CDR2 is FVKESK in the germline V gene. V shed 4 bases, J shed 8 bases, and the junction held 11 bases outside the gene matches. In nucleotides, the CDR3 is TGTGCCAGCAGCCGGCGGGACAGGGCCCTCAGGGGCTACACCTTC. Protein: CASSRRDRALRGYTF.

This clone was counted a single time. The V gene is TRBV5-8, the J gene TRBJ2-3; 8 bases fit TRBD1. The CDR3 sequence is 17 residues long. With 0 bases clipped from V and 0 bases from J, the junction kept 6 bases outside the gene matches. CDR1 is SGHTS and CDR2 is YDEGEE in the germline V gene. The CDR3 here is CASSLAPGQVSTDTQYF. The DNA of the CDR3 is TGTGCCAGCAGCTTGGCCCCGGGACAGGTCAGCACAGATACGCAGTATTTT.

The chain couples TRBV18 to TRBJ1-3; D is undetermined. This CDR3 has 14 amino acids. In germline, CDR1 is KGHSH, CDR2 LQKENI. V was shortened by 4 bases and J by 5 bases, with 12 bases between the two germline ends. CDR3 region: CASSQRSDRNTIYF. The CDR3 nucleotides read TGTGCCAGCTCACAGCGATCAGACCGAAACACCATATATTTT.

The chain links TRBV7-6 to TRBJ2-2; TRBD1 is a possible D gene (6 bases). The CDR3 loop spans 15 amino acids. Per germline, CDR1 SGHVS and CDR2 FNYEAQ. V gave up 5 bases and J gave up 2 bases, with 12 bases separating them. CDR3 protein: CASSRDILNTGELFF. CDR3 in DNA: TGTGCCAGCAGCCGGGACATACTAAACACCGGGGAGCTGTTTTTT.

The chain has TRBV9 and TRBJ2-7; 7 bases line up with TRBD2. The V segment lost 3 bases and the J segment 4 bases; nucleotides outside the gene matches: 10. Germline-derived CDR1 and CDR2 are SGDLS and YYNGEE. The CDR3 spans 15 residues. CDR3 coding DNA: TGTGCCAGCAGCGCCGGACTAGGAGGTTTTTACGAGCAGTACTTC. This translates into CASSAGLGGFYEQYF.

The chain links TRBV5-1 to TRBJ1-2, with 9 positions matching TRBD1. The germline V gene encodes CDR1 SGHRS and CDR2 YFSETQ. This CDR3 comprises 15 residues. With 4 bases clipped from V and 0 bases from J, the junction kept 4 bases outside the gene matches. The CDR3 sequence: CASSPGTGTNYGYTF. Here the CDR3 DNA reads TGCGCCAGCAGCCCGGGGACAGGGACTAACTATGGCTACACCTTC.

This chain uses TRBV28 with TRBJ2-3, with D hard to call. The CDR3 totals 15 residues. Deletions cut 2 bases from V and 0 bases from J, with 9 bases between. The germline CDR1 and CDR2 sequences are MDHEN and SYDVKM. The CDR3 DNA is TGTGCCAGCAGTTTAATCCCCTCTAGCACAGATACGCAGTATTTT. Translated, it gives CASSLIPSSTDTQYF.

This chain joins TRBV6-4 and TRBJ2-3, with D possibly TRBD2 on 6 matching bases. Deletions cut 4 bases from V and 0 bases from J, with 11 bases between. The CDR3 is 15 amino acids. Germline V gives CDR1 MRHNA, CDR2 SNTAGT. Here the CDR3 reads CASSAAGGSTDTQYF. As DNA, the CDR3 is TGTGCCAGCAGTGCAGCGGGCGGGAGCACAGATACGCAGTATTTT.

The V gene is TRBV7-8, the J gene TRBJ1-3; weak D call: TRBD1 (5 bases). The CDR3 has 13 residues. In germline, CDR1 is SGHVS, CDR2 FQNEAQ. Trimming stripped 5 bases from V and 4 bases from J, with 9 bases between. The CDR3 is CASSTRAGNTIYF. The CDR3 DNA reads as TGTGCCAGCAGCACCAGGGCAGGAAACACCATATATTTT. Full variable domain (remainder filled in from reference TRBV7-8 and TRBJ1-3): GAGVSQSPRYKVAKRGQDVALRCDPISGHVSLFWYQQALGQGPEFLTYFQNEAQLDKSGLPSDRFFAERPEGSVSTLKIQRTQQEDSAVYLCASSTRAGNTIYFGEGSWLTVV.

The chain combines TRBV6-5 with TRBJ2-1; 14 bases align to TRBD2. The length of the CDR3 is 15 residues. The V gene end was trimmed by 8 bases and the J gene end by 6 bases; junction bases not matched to a gene: 6. Germline V CDR1 and CDR2: MNHEY, SVGAGI. CDR3 protein: CASVRTSGGSNEQFF. DNA of the CDR3: TGTGCCAGCGTTCGGACTAGCGGGGGGTCCAATGAGCAGTTCTTC.

V gene TRBV6-5 combines with J gene TRBJ1-5; no reliable D call. The CDR3 length is 14 residues. CDR1 and CDR2 (germline): MNHEY, SVGAGI. Between the trimmed V and J ends, which lost 0 bases and 6 bases, there was a span of 9 bases. Written as DNA, the CDR3 is TGTGCCAGCAGTTACTCGACCGGGAGTCAGCCCCAGCATTTT. Encoded protein: CASSYSTGSQPQHF.